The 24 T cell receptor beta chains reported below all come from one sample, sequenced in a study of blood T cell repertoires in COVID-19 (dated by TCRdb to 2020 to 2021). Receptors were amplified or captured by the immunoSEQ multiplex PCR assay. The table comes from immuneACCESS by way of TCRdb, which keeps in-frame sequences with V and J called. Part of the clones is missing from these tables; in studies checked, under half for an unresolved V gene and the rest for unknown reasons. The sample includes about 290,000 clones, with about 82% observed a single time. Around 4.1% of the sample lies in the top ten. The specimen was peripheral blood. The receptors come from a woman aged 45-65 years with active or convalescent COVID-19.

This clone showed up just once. The CDR3 sequence: CASSPTADTQYF. The CDR3 DNA follows: TGTGCCAGCAGCCCTACGGCAGATACGCAGTATTTT. V is TRBV12-3 or TRBV12-4 and J is TRBJ2-3; D remains unclear. Trimming pared 6 bases from V and 4 bases from J, leaving 8 bases between. The CDR3 sequence is 12 residues long.

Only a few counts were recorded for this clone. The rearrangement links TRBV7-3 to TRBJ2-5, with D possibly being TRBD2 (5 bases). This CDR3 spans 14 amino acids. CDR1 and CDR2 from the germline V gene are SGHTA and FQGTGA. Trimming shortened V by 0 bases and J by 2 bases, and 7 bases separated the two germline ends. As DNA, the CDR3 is TGTGCCAGCAGCTTAACCGGGATTCAAGAGACCCAGTACTTC. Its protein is CASSLTGIQETQYF.

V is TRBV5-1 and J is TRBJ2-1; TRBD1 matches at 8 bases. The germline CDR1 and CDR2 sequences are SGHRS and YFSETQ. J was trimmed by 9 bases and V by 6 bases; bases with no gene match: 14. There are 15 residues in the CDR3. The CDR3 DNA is TGCGCCAGCACTCTGACAGGGGCCGTCCAGGGTGAGCAGTTCTTC. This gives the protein CASTLTGAVQGEQFF.

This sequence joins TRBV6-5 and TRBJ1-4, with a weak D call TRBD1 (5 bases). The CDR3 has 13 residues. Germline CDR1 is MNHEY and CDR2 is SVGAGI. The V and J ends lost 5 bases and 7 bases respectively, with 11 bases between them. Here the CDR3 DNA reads TGTGCCAGCAGTCCAGGGTGGAGTGAAAAACTGTTTTTT. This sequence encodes CASSPGWSEKLFF.

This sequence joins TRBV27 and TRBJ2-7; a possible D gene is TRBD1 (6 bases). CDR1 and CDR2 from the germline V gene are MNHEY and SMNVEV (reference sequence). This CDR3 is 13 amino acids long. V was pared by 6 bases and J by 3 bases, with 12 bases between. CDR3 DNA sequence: TGTGCCAGCAGGCAGGGGTCGGACTACGAGCAGTACTTC. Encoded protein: CASRQGSDYEQYF.

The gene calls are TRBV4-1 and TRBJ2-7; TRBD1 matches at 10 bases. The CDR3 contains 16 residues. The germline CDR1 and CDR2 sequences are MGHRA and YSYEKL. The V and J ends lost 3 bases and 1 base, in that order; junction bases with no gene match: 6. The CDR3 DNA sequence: TGCGCCAGCAGCCAGGGTGACAGGGGGCCATCCTACGAGCAGTACTTC. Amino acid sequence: CASSQGDRGPSYEQYF.

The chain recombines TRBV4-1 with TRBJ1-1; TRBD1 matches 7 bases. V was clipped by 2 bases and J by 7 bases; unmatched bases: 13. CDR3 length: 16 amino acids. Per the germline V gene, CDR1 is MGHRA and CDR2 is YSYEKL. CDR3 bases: TGCGCCAGCAGCCAAATGAAGAGGGGGCTCGGGGTTGAAGCTTTCTTT. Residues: CASSQMKRGLGVEAFF.

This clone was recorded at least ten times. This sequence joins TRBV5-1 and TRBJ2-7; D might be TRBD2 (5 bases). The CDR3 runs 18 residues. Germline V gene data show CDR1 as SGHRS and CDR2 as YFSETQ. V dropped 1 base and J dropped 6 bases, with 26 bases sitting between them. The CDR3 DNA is TGCGCCAGCAGCTTGCGGGCTTTGGGGAGCGGAGCCCCCCGCGAGCAGTACTTC. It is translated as CASSLRALGSGAPREQYF.

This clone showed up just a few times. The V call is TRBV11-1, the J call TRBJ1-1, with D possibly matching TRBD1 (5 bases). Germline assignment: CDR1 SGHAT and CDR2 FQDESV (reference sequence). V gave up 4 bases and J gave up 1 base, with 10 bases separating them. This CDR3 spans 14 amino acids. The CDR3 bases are TGTGCCAGCAGCTCCAAACAGGCGAACACTGAAGCTTTCTTT. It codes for CASSSKQANTEAFF. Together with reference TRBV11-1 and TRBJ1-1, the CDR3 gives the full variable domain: EAEVAQSPRYKITEKSQAVAFWCDPISGHATLYWYRQILGQGPELLVQFQDESVVDDSQLPKDRFSAERLKGVDSTLKIQPAELGDSAMYLCASSSKQANTEAFFGQGTRLTVV.

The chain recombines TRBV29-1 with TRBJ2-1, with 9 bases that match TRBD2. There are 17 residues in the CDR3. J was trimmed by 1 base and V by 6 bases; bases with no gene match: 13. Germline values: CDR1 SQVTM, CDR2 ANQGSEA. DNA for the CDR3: TGCAGCGTGGAGGGGCTAGCGGGAAGTAGGTCCTACAATGAGCAGTTCTTC. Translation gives CSVEGLAGSRSYNEQFF.

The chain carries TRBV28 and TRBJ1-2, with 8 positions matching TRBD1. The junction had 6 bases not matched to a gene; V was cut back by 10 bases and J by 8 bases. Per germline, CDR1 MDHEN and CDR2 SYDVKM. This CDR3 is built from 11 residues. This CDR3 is CATATGEGYTF. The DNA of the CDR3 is TGTGCCACCGCGACAGGGGAAGGCTACACCTTC.

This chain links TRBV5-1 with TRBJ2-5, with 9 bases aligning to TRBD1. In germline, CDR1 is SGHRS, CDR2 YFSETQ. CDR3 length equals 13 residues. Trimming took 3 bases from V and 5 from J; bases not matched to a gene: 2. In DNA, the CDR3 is TGCGCCAGCAGCTCAGGGACAGGGGAGACCCAGTACTTC. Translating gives CASSSGTGETQYF.

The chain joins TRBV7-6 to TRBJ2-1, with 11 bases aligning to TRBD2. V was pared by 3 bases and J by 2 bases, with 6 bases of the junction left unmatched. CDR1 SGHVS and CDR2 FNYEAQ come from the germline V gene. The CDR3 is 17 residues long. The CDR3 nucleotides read TGTGCCAGCAGCTTGGAGGTAGCGGGAGGGCCCTACAATGAGCAGTTCTTC. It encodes CASSLEVAGGPYNEQFF.

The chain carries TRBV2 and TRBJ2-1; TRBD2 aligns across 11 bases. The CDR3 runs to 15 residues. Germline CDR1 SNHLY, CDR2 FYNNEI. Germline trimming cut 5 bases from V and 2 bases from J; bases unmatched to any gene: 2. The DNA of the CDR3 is TGTGCCAGCAGTATAGCGGGAGGGACCTACAATGAGCAGTTCTTC. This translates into CASSIAGGTYNEQFF. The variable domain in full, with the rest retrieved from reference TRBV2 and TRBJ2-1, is EPEVTQTPSHQVTQMGQEVILRCVPISNHLYFYWYRQILGQKVEFLVSFYNNEISEKSEIFDDQFSVERPDGSNFTLKIRSTKLEDSAMYFCASSIAGGTYNEQFFGPGTRLTVL.

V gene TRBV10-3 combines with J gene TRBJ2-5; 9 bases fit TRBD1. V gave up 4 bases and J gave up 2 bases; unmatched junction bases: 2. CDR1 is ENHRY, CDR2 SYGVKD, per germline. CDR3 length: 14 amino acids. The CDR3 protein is CAISAGTGQETQYF. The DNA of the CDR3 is TGTGCCATCAGTGCCGGGACAGGGCAAGAGACCCAGTACTTC.

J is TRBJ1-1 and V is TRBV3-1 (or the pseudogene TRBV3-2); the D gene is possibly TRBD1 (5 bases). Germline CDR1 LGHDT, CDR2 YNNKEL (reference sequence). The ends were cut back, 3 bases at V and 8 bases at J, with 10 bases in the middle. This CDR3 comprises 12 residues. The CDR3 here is CASSQGGLEAFF. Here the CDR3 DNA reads TGTGCCAGCAGCCAGGGGGGTCTAGAAGCTTTCTTT.

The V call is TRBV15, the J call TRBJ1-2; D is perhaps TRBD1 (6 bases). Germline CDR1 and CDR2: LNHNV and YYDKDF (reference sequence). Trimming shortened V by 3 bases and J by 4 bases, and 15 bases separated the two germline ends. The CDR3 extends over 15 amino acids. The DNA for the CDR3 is TGTGCCACCAGCAGGAGGGTACAGGGCGGCTATGGCTACACCTTC. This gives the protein CATSRRVQGGYGYTF.

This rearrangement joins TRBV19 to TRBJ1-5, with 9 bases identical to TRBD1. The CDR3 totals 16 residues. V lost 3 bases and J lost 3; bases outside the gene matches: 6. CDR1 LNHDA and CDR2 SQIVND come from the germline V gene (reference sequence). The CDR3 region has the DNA TGTGCCAGTAGTATGTGGGGACAGGGAATCAATCAGCCCCAGCATTTT. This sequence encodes CASSMWGQGINQPQHF.

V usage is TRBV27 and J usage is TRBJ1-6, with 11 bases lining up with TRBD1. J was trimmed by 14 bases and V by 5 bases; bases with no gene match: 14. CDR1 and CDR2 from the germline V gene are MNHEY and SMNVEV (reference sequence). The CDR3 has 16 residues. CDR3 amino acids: CASSSLGTGGFVSLHF. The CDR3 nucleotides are TGTGCCAGCAGTAGCCTGGGGACAGGGGGTTTCGTATCCCTCCACTTT.

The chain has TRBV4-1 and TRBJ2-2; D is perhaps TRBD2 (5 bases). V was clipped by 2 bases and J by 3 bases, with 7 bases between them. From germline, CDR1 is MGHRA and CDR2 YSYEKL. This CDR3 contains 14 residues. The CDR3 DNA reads TGCGCCAGCAGCCAACGGGGATACACCGGGGAGCTGTTTTTT. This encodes CASSQRGYTGELFF.

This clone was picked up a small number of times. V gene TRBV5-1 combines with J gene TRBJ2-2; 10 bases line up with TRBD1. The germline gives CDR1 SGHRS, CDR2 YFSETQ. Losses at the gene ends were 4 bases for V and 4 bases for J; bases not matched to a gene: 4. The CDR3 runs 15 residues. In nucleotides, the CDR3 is TGCGCCAGCAGCGCGGGACAGGGGAGCACCGGGGAGCTGTTTTTT. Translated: CASSAGQGSTGELFF.

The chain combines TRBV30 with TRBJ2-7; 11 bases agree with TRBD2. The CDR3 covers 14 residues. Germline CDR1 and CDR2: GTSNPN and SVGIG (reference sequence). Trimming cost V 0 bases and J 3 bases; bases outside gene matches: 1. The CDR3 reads CAWSVGTSGYEQYF. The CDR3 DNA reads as TGTGCCTGGAGTGTCGGGACTAGCGGCTACGAGCAGTACTTC.

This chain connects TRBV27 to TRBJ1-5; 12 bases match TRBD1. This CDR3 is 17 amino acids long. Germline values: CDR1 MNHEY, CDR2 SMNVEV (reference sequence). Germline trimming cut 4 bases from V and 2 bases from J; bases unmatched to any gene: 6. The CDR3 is CASSSGTGGWGNQPQHF. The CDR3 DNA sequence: TGTGCCAGCAGTTCGGGGACAGGGGGCTGGGGCAATCAGCCCCAGCATTTT.

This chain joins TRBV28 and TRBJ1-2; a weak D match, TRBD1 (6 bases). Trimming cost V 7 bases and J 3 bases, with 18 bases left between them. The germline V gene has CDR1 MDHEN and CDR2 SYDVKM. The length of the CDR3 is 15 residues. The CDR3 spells CASTSSQGRDYGYTF. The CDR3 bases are TGTGCCAGCACTTCTAGTCAGGGGCGCGACTATGGCTACACCTTC.